Listed here are 10 T cell receptor beta chains from one sample, sequenced in a study of blood T cell repertoires in COVID-19. TCRdb keeps only in-frame clones here, not all; method: immunoSEQ multiplex PCR. The sample holds a few hundred thousand clones, over 75% seen once. The sample consisted of peripheral blood. The receptor source for this set is a man aged 25 to 45 who had recovered from COVID-19.

This chain connects TRBV7-2 to TRBJ2-1; 14 nucleotides agree with TRBD2. V lost 5 bases, J lost 12 bases, and 3 bases stayed unmatched. Germline CDR1 reads SGHTA; CDR2 reads FQGNSA. CDR3 length: 13 amino acids. For the CDR3, the DNA is TGTGCCAGCAGCACCGGACTAGCGGGGGGGCAGTTCTTC. Protein sequence: CASSTGLAGGQFF.

V usage is TRBV2 and J usage is TRBJ2-5; TRBD1 matches 7 bases. CDR1 SNHLY and CDR2 FYNNEI come from the germline V gene. The junction had 9 bases not matched to a gene; V was cut back by 5 bases and J by 6 bases. The CDR3 has 14 amino acids. The CDR3 spells CASSLDRNVKTQYF. The CDR3 bases are TGTGCCAGCAGTTTGGACAGGAACGTAAAGACCCAGTACTTC. Full variable domain (missing parts from reference TRBV2 and TRBJ2-5): EPEVTQTPSHQVTQMGQEVILRCVPISNHLYFYWYRQILGQKVEFLVSFYNNEISEKSEIFDDQFSVERPDGSNFTLKIRSTKLEDSAMYFCASSLDRNVKTQYFGPGTRLLVL.

The V gene is TRBV7-8, the J gene TRBJ1-2; D is unresolved. Trimming took 1 base from V and 4 from J, leaving 10 bases between them. Germline V gene lookup returns CDR1 SGHVS and CDR2 FQNEAQ. This CDR3 is 14 amino acids long. The CDR3 sequence: CASSLGGGPYGYTF. CDR3 sequence (DNA): TGTGCCAGCAGCTTAGGCGGCGGCCCCTATGGCTACACCTTC.

This clone came up a few times. DNA for the CDR3: TGTGCCAGCAGTTTATCGTCCAGGGCTGGGAATCAGCCCCAGCATTTT. Translating gives CASSLSSRAGNQPQHF. This chain links TRBV27 with TRBJ1-5; D perhaps matches TRBD1 (5 bases). V lost 0 bases, J lost 4 bases, and 13 bases lay in between. Germline V CDR1 and CDR2: MNHEY, SMNVEV (reference sequence). The CDR3 is made up of 16 amino acids.

DNA for the CDR3: TGTGCCACTGGGAGCGGGGGGGCCGGAGATACGCAGTATTTT. Translated, it gives CATGSGGAGDTQYF. This chain links TRBV15 with TRBJ2-3, with 10 bases identical to TRBD2. With 9 bases clipped from V and 5 bases from J, the junction kept 8 bases outside the gene matches. The CDR3 runs 14 residues. CDR1 and CDR2 (germline): LNHNV, YYDKDF (reference sequence).

This chain joins TRBV18 and TRBJ2-5; 9 bases line up with TRBD2. This CDR3 is built from 15 residues. V shed 5 bases, J shed 0 bases, and the junction held 4 bases outside the gene matches. Looked up from germline, CDR1 is KGHSH and CDR2 is LQKENI. The CDR3 DNA follows: TGTGCCAGCTCAAGAATAGCGGGGGACCAAGAGACCCAGTACTTC. Translating gives CASSRIAGDQETQYF.

Comment on this clone: The sample holds other DNA sequences that translate to the same CDR3. The CDR3 loop is CASSSKETQYF. The CDR3 nucleotides are TGCGCCAGCAGCTCCAAAGAGACCCAGTACTTC. This chain uses TRBV5-1 with TRBJ2-5, with D hard to call. Trimming took off 3 bases at V and 3 bases at J, with 3 bases between the two ends. Germline lookup yields CDR1 SGHRS and CDR2 YFSETQ. CDR3 length: 11 amino acids.

V and J are TRBV28 and TRBJ2-7, with TRBD1 matching over 9 bases. J lost 2 bases, V lost 6 bases, and 11 bases had no gene match. The CDR3 is 16 amino acids. CDR1 and CDR2 (germline): MDHEN, SYDVKM. This chain's CDR3 is CASSLAGTGITYEQYV. In DNA, the CDR3 is TGTGCCAGCAGCCTAGCAGGGACAGGGATTACCTACGAGCAGTACGTC.

This chain links TRBV5-6 with TRBJ2-1, with D perhaps TRBD1 (5 bases). V lost 0 bases and J lost 4, with 11 bases in between. From germline, CDR1 is SGHDT and CDR2 YYEEEE. CDR3 length: 15 residues. The CDR3 DNA reads as TGTGCCAGCAGCTTGGCCCTACAGGAGTACAATGAGCAGTTCTTC. Its translation is CASSLALQEYNEQFF.

The rearrangement links TRBV12-3 or TRBV12-4 to TRBJ1-5; possible D gene TRBD1, 6 bases. Trimming stripped 5 bases from V and 7 bases from J, with 12 bases between. The CDR3 runs to 13 residues. The DNA for the CDR3 is TGTGCCAGCAGTAAGGCAGGGGACCAGCCCCAGCATTTT. This translates into CASSKAGDQPQHF.